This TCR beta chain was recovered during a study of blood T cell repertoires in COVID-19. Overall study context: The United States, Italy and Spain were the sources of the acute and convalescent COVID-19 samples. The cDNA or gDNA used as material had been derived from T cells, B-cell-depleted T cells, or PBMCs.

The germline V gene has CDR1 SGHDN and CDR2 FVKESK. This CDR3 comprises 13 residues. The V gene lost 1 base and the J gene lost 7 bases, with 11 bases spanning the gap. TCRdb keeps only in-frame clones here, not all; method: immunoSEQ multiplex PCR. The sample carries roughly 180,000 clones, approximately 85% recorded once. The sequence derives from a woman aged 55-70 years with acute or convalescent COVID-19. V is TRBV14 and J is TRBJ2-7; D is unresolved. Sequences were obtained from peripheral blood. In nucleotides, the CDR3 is TGTGCCAGCAGCCAAGTAAGCGCCGGGGAGCAGTACTTC. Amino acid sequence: CASSQVSAGEQYF.